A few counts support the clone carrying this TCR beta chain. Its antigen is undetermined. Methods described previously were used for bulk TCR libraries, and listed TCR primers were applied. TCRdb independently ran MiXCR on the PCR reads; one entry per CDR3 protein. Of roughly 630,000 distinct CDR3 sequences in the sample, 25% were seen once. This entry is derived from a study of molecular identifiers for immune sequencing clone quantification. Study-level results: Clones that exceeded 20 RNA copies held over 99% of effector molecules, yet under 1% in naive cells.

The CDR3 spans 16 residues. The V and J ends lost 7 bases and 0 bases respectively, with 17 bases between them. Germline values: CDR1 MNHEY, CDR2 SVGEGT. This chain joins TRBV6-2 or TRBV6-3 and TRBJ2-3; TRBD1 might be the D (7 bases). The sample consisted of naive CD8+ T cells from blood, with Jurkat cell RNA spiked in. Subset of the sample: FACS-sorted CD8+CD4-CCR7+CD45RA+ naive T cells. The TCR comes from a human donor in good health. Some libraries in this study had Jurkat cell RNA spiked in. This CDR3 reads CASTNSGGLSTDTQYF. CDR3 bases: TGTGCCAGCACCAATTCAGGGGGACTTAGCACAGATACGCAGTATTTT.